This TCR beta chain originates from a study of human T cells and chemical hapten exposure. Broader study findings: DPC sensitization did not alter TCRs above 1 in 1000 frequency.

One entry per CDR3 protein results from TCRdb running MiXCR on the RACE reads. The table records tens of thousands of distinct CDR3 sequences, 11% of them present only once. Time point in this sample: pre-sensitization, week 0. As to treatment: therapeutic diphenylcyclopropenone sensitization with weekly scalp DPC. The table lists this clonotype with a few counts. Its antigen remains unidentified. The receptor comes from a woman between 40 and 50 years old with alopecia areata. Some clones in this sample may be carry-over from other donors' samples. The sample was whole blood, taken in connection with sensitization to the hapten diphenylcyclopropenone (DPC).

The CDR3 DNA follows: TGTGCCAGCAGAATCGAAGAGACCCAGTACTTC. It specifies CASRIEETQYF. The chain combines TRBV12-3 or TRBV12-4 with TRBJ2-5, with D unresolved. Trimming stripped 6 bases from V and 3 bases from J, with 5 bases between. CDR3 size: 11 residues.